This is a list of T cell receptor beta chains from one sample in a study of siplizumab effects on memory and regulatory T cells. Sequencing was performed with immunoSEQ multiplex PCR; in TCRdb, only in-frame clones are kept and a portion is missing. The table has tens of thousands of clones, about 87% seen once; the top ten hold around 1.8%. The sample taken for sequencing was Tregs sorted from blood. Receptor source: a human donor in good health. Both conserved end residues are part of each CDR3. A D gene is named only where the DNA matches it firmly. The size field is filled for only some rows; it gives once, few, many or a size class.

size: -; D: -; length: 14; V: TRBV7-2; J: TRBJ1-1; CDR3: CASSLQSGLTEAFF; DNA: TGTGCCAGCAGCTTACAATCAGGGCTTACTGAAGCTTTCTTT
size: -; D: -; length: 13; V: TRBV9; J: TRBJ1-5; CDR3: CASSTRDGQPQHF; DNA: TGTGCCAGCAGCACCCGGGACGGTCAGCCCCAGCATTTT
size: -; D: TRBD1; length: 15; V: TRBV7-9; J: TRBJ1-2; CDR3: CASSSWTGVVYGYTF; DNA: TGTGCCAGCAGCTCCTGGACAGGGGTAGTCTATGGCTACACCTTC
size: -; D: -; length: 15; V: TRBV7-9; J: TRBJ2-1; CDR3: CASSLEGTSYNEQFF; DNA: TGTGCCAGCAGCTTAGAGGGGACTTCCTACAATGAGCAGTTCTTC
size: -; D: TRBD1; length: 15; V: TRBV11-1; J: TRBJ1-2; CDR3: CASSHRGGAGYGYTF; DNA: TGTGCCAGCAGCCACCGAGGGGGCGCAGGGTATGGCTACACCTTC
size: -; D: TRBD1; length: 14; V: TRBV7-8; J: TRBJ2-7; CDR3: CASKLRQGRYEQYF; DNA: TGTGCCAGCAAGCTTAGACAGGGGCGATACGAGCAGTACTTC
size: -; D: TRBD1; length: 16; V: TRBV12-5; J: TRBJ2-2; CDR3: CASGASGTGAAGELFF; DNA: TGTGCTAGTGGTGCCTCCGGGACAGGGGCCGCCGGGGAGCTGTTTTTT
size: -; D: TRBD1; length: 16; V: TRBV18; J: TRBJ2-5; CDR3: CASSRRGTGGEETQYF; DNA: TGTGCCAGCTCACGAAGGGGGACAGGGGGCGAAGAGACCCAGTACTTC
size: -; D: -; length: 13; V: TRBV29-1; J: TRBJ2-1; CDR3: CSVDGSSYNEQFF; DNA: TGCAGCGTGGACGGGAGCTCCTACAATGAGCAGTTCTTC
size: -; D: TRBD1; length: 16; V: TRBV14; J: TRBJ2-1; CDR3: CASSQRGQGYDNEQFF; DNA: TGTGCCAGCAGCCAAAGGGGGCAGGGATATGACAATGAGCAGTTCTTC
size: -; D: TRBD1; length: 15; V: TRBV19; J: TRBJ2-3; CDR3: CASSLLPGQADTQYF; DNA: TGTGCCAGTAGTCTCCTCCCGGGACAGGCAGATACGCAGTATTTT
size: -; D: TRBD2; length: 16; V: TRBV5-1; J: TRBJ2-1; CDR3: CASSLEGSGSYNEQFF; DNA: TGCGCCAGCAGCTTGGAGGGTAGCGGGTCCTACAATGAGCAGTTCTTC
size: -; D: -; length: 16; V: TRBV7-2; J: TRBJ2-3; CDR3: CASSLGSGQRTDTQYF; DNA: TGTGCCAGCAGCTTAGGCAGCGGGCAACGCACAGATACGCAGTATTTT
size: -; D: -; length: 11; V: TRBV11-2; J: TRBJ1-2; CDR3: CASSSGSGYTF; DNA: TGTGCCAGCAGCTCCGGATCTGGCTACACCTTC
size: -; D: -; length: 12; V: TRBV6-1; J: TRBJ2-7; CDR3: CASSFTLYEQYF; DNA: TGTGCCAGCTCTTTCACCCTCTACGAGCAGTACTTC
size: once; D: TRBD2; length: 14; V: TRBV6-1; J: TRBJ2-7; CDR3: CASPPPGLAGEAYF; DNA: TGTGCCAGCCCCCCTCCGGGACTAGCGGGAGAGGCGTACTTC
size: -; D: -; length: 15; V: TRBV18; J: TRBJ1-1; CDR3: CASSPLGIGNTEAFF; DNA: TGTGCCAGCTCACCATTGGGGATAGGGAACACTGAAGCTTTCTTT
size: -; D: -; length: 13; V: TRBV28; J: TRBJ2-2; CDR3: CASRPQNTGELFF; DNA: TGTGCCAGCAGGCCTCAAAACACCGGGGAGCTGTTTTTT
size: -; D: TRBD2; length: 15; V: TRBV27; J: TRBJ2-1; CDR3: CASRGGLADYNEQFF; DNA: TGTGCCAGCAGGGGGGGACTAGCGGACTACAATGAGCAGTTCTTC
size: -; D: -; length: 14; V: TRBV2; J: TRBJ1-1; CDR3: CASSVGQRNTEAFF; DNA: TGTGCCAGCAGTGTAGGACAGCGGAACACTGAAGCTTTCTTT
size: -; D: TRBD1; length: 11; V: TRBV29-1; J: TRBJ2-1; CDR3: CSAKGAGEQFF; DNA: TGCAGCGCAAAGGGGGCAGGTGAGCAGTTCTTC
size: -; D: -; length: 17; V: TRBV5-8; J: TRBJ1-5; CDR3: CASSLRQMGYSNQPQHF; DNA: TGTGCCAGCAGCTTGAGGCAGATGGGTTATAGCAATCAGCCCCAGCATTTT
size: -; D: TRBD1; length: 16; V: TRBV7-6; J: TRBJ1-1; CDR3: CASTFWGQGMNTEAFF; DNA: TGTGCCAGCACCTTCTGGGGACAGGGGATGAACACTGAAGCTTTCTTT
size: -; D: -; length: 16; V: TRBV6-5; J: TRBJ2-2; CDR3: CASSYSKFWDTGELFF; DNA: TGTGCCAGCAGTTACTCGAAGTTTTGGGACACCGGGGAGCTGTTTTTT
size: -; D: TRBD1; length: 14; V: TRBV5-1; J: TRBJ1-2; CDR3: CASRLIGQGYGYTF; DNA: TGCGCCAGCCGCCTTATAGGACAGGGCTATGGCTACACCTTC
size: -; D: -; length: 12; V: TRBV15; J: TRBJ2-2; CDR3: CATSPTVGELFF; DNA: TGTGCCACCAGCCCTACAGTCGGGGAGCTGTTTTTT
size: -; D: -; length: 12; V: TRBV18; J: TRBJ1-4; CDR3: CASSVQGEKLFF; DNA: TGTGCCAGCTCAGTACAAGGGGAAAAACTGTTTTTT
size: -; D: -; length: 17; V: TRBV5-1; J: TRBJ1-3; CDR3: CASSLVESSNSGNTIYF; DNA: TGCGCCAGCAGCTTGGTGGAGTCATCGAACTCTGGAAACACCATATATTTT
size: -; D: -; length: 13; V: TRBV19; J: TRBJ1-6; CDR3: CASSTLPGDRLHF; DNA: TGTGCCAGTAGTACCCTACCAGGCGATCGACTCCACTTT
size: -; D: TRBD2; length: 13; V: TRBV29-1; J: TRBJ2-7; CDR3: CSGSAGVSYEQYF; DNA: TGCAGCGGATCAGCGGGAGTGTCCTACGAGCAGTACTTC
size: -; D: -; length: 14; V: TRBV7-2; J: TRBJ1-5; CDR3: CASSSSQDPRPQHF; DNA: TGTGCCAGCAGCTCAAGCCAGGACCCACGGCCCCAGCATTTT
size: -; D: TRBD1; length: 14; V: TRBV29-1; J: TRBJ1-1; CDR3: CSVERLRGHTEAFF; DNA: TGCAGCGTTGAAAGGTTAAGGGGGCACACTGAAGCTTTCTTT
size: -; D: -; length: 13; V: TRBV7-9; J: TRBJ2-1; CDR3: CASSKGVYNEQFF; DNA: TGTGCCAGCAGCAAGGGGGTTTACAATGAGCAGTTCTTC